Listed below are T cell receptor beta chains from one sample, sequenced in a study of T cell changes during pregnancy in multiple sclerosis. TCRdb's copy holds only in-frame clones and misses some; the assay was immunoSEQ multiplex PCR. There are 47,000 or so clones in the sample; around 90% occur only once, and 1.5% to 2% lies in the top ten. Sequences were derived from peripheral blood, sampled in the first trimester of pregnancy. These receptors originate from a female donor with multiple sclerosis, enrolled in a pregnancy study. CDR3s include the opening cysteine and the closing phenylalanine or tryptophan. The order of the fields is D gene, clone size, J gene, V gene, CDR3 DNA, CDR3 protein. The D gene is left open where the match is weak. A row's size may be missing; if present it is once, few, many or a size class.

d_gene: NA; abundance: NA; j_gene: TRBJ2-5; v_gene: TRBV4-1; CDR3nt: TGCGCCAGCAGCCAAGGGTTACATCCAGAGACCCAGTACTTC; CDR3aa: CASSQGLHPETQYF
d_gene: TRBD1; abundance: NA; j_gene: TRBJ1-6; v_gene: TRBV28; CDR3nt: TGTGCCAGCAAGGAACGGGTGGACAGGGCGATATATTCACCCCTCCACTTT; CDR3aa: CASKERVDRAIYSPLHF
d_gene: NA; abundance: NA; j_gene: TRBJ2-4; v_gene: TRBV5-1; CDR3nt: TGCGCCAGCAGCTTGGTTCCGGGGTCGGAAAACATTCAGTACTTC; CDR3aa: CASSLVPGSENIQYF
d_gene: NA; abundance: NA; j_gene: TRBJ2-3; v_gene: TRBV11-2; CDR3nt: TGTGCCAGCAGCTTCCTTAGCGGCTACACAGATACGCAGTATTTT; CDR3aa: CASSFLSGYTDTQYF
d_gene: TRBD2; abundance: NA; j_gene: TRBJ2-3; v_gene: TRBV6-4; CDR3nt: TGTGCCAGCAGTGACAGCGGGGGGGCCACAGATACGCAGTATTTT; CDR3aa: CASSDSGGATDTQYF
d_gene: NA; abundance: NA; j_gene: TRBJ1-6; v_gene: TRBV4-1; CDR3nt: TGCGCCAGCGGGGCGGCGGGAGGGATTAATTCACCCCTCCACTTT; CDR3aa: CASGAAGGINSPLHF
d_gene: NA; abundance: NA; j_gene: TRBJ1-2; v_gene: TRBV29-1; CDR3nt: TGCAGCGTTGGAGACGGTCCTGGCTACACCTTC; CDR3aa: CSVGDGPGYTF
d_gene: TRBD2; abundance: NA; j_gene: TRBJ2-7; v_gene: TRBV10-3; CDR3nt: TGTGCCATCAGTGAGGGGGACTACACCTACGAGCAGTACTTC; CDR3aa: CAISEGDYTYEQYF
d_gene: NA; abundance: NA; j_gene: TRBJ1-1; v_gene: TRBV15; CDR3nt: TGTGCCACCAGCACTTCGGACACTGAAGCTTTCTTT; CDR3aa: CATSTSDTEAFF
d_gene: NA; abundance: NA; j_gene: TRBJ1-5; v_gene: TRBV27; CDR3nt: TGTGCCAGCAGACCTTTCGGTCCCAATCAGCCCCAGCATTTT; CDR3aa: CASRPFGPNQPQHF
d_gene: NA; abundance: NA; j_gene: TRBJ1-5; v_gene: TRBV18; CDR3nt: TGTGCCAGCTCACCAAATGCTGGCAGTAATCAGCCCCAGCATTTT; CDR3aa: CASSPNAGSNQPQHF
d_gene: NA; abundance: NA; j_gene: TRBJ2-5; v_gene: TRBV5-4; CDR3nt: TGTGCCAGCAGCCGGGACACCGGACAAGAGACCCAGTACTTC; CDR3aa: CASSRDTGQETQYF
d_gene: NA; abundance: NA; j_gene: TRBJ1-1; v_gene: TRBV4-3; CDR3nt: TGCGCCAGCAGCCGGGTCAGGGGAACTGAAGCTTTCTTT; CDR3aa: CASSRVRGTEAFF
d_gene: NA; abundance: NA; j_gene: TRBJ2-3; v_gene: TRBV5-1; CDR3nt: TGCGCCAGCAGCTTGACAGGTCCACAGGAGACTACGCAGTATTTT; CDR3aa: CASSLTGPQETTQYF
d_gene: TRBD2; abundance: NA; j_gene: TRBJ2-1; v_gene: TRBV19; CDR3nt: TGTGCCAGTAGTCCGGGACTAGCGGGGTACAATGAGCAGTTCTTC; CDR3aa: CASSPGLAGYNEQFF
d_gene: TRBD1; abundance: once; j_gene: TRBJ1-1; v_gene: TRBV4-1; CDR3nt: TGCGCCAGCAATGACCCGGGACAGCGAATGAACACTGAAGCTTTCTTT; CDR3aa: CASNDPGQRMNTEAFF
d_gene: NA; abundance: NA; j_gene: TRBJ2-1; v_gene: TRBV7-2; CDR3nt: TGTGCCAGCAGCTTATTCGGGGGGCCTGTCGGTGAGCAGTTCTTC; CDR3aa: CASSLFGGPVGEQFF
d_gene: TRBD2; abundance: once; j_gene: TRBJ2-7; v_gene: TRBV7-2; CDR3nt: TGTGCCAGCAGCTCTCGGTCGGGAGGGAGCTCCTACGAGCAGTACTTC; CDR3aa: CASSSRSGGSSYEQYF
d_gene: TRBD1; abundance: NA; j_gene: TRBJ1-2; v_gene: TRBV9; CDR3nt: TGTGCCAGCAGCGTAGCCCAGGGGGCTAATGGCTACACCTTC; CDR3aa: CASSVAQGANGYTF
d_gene: NA; abundance: NA; j_gene: TRBJ2-1; v_gene: TRBV7-8; CDR3nt: TGTGCCAGCAGCCCGACAGAGGCTAGCTCCTACAATGAGCAGTTCTTC; CDR3aa: CASSPTEASSYNEQFF
d_gene: TRBD1; abundance: NA; j_gene: TRBJ1-1; v_gene: TRBV5-1; CDR3nt: TGCGCCAGCAGCCCCTGGGACAGGGGGAACACTGAAGCTTTCTTT; CDR3aa: CASSPWDRGNTEAFF
d_gene: NA; abundance: NA; j_gene: TRBJ2-7; v_gene: TRBV7-8; CDR3nt: TGTGCCAGCAGCGGGGTGAGGACAGCCTACGAGCAGTACTTC; CDR3aa: CASSGVRTAYEQYF
d_gene: NA; abundance: once; j_gene: TRBJ1-1; v_gene: TRBV28; CDR3nt: TGTGCCAGCAGTTATCCAGGGGCTACTGAAGCTTTCTTT; CDR3aa: CASSYPGATEAFF
d_gene: TRBD1; abundance: NA; j_gene: TRBJ1-2; v_gene: TRBV6-5; CDR3nt: TGTGCCAGTTACAGGGGGTGGAACTATGGCTACACCTTC; CDR3aa: CASYRGWNYGYTF
d_gene: NA; abundance: once; j_gene: TRBJ1-2; v_gene: TRBV5-6; CDR3nt: TGTGCCAGCAGCTCGACCTTGACAGCCCACTATGGCTACACCTTC; CDR3aa: CASSSTLTAHYGYTF
d_gene: NA; abundance: NA; j_gene: TRBJ2-1; v_gene: TRBV7-2; CDR3nt: TGTGCCAGCAGCTCCTATACGGCCGGGGAGCAGTTCTTC; CDR3aa: CASSSYTAGEQFF
d_gene: TRBD2; abundance: NA; j_gene: TRBJ2-1; v_gene: TRBV4-3; CDR3nt: TGCGCCAGCAGCCAAACTAGCGGGGGGGCGCAGTTCTTC; CDR3aa: CASSQTSGGAQFF
d_gene: TRBD2; abundance: NA; j_gene: TRBJ2-1; v_gene: TRBV6-4; CDR3nt: TGTGCCAGCAGTGACGGGGAGACTAGCGATGAGCAGTTCTTC; CDR3aa: CASSDGETSDEQFF
d_gene: TRBD2; abundance: once; j_gene: TRBJ2-1; v_gene: TRBV28; CDR3nt: TGTGCCAGCAGTTTTACAGCGGGGGTTGGGGATGAGCAGTTCTTC; CDR3aa: CASSFTAGVGDEQFF
d_gene: NA; abundance: few; j_gene: TRBJ2-2; v_gene: TRBV25-1; CDR3nt: TGTGCCAGCGCTTGGGACTCGGACACCGGGGAGCTGTTTTTT; CDR3aa: CASAWDSDTGELFF
d_gene: NA; abundance: NA; j_gene: TRBJ2-1; v_gene: TRBV11-2; CDR3nt: TGTGCCAGCAGCTCCAATCGGGGGAGCTCCTACAATGAGCAGTTCTTC; CDR3aa: CASSSNRGSSYNEQFF
d_gene: TRBD1; abundance: NA; j_gene: TRBJ1-5; v_gene: TRBV7-2; CDR3nt: TGTGCCAGCAGCAGGACAGGGAGGGGCAATCAGCCCCAGCATTTT; CDR3aa: CASSRTGRGNQPQHF
d_gene: NA; abundance: NA; j_gene: TRBJ1-6; v_gene: TRBV5-6; CDR3nt: TGTGCCAGCAGCGAGACTCTTAATAATTCACCCCTCCACTTT; CDR3aa: CASSETLNNSPLHF
d_gene: TRBD1; abundance: NA; j_gene: TRBJ2-1; v_gene: TRBV15; CDR3nt: TGTGCCACCAGCAGAGGCGAGACAGGGCGGAATGAGCAGTTCTTC; CDR3aa: CATSRGETGRNEQFF
d_gene: NA; abundance: NA; j_gene: TRBJ2-2; v_gene: TRBV13; CDR3nt: TGTGCCAGCAGCAAAGAGGGGGTCTGGGGCGGGGAGCTGTTTTTT; CDR3aa: CASSKEGVWGGELFF
d_gene: NA; abundance: NA; j_gene: TRBJ1-5; v_gene: TRBV19; CDR3nt: TGTGCCAGTAGGGCCCCTGATCAGCCCCAGCATTTT; CDR3aa: CASRAPDQPQHF
d_gene: NA; abundance: NA; j_gene: TRBJ1-4; v_gene: TRBV27; CDR3nt: TGTGCCAGCAGTTTATTTCCCCCGAGGGCAGGGGCTGCAACTAATGAAAAACTGTTTTTT; CDR3aa: CASSLFPPRAGAATNEKLFF
d_gene: TRBD2; abundance: NA; j_gene: TRBJ2-7; v_gene: TRBV4-1; CDR3nt: TGCGCCAGCAGCCAAGAGAAAGCGGGGGGGCTGGATCACGAGCAGTACTTC; CDR3aa: CASSQEKAGGLDHEQYF
d_gene: TRBD2; abundance: NA; j_gene: TRBJ2-3; v_gene: TRBV7-2; CDR3nt: TGTGCCAGCAGCCTCGGACTAGCGGGGGGCGATACGCAGTATTTT; CDR3aa: CASSLGLAGGDTQYF
d_gene: NA; abundance: NA; j_gene: TRBJ1-1; v_gene: TRBV27; CDR3nt: TGTGCCAGCAGAGAATGGGGCAGGGCCCCAGGTACTGAAGCTTTCTTT; CDR3aa: CASREWGRAPGTEAFF
d_gene: NA; abundance: NA; j_gene: TRBJ1-2; v_gene: TRBV5-8; CDR3nt: TGTGCCAGCAGCTTGCGGAGAGGTGGCTACACCTTC; CDR3aa: CASSLRRGGYTF